Listed here are 20 T cell receptor beta chains from one sample, sequenced in a study of T cell clonotyping in hematopoietic cell transplantation. Noted time point: recipient sample about 28 days before transplant, after cytoreduction. The table came from immunoSEQ multiplex PCR; TCRdb's copy has only in-frame clones and leaves some out. The data show around 45,000 clones, around 84% seen once. This specimen was peripheral blood mononuclear cells, taken before stem cell transplant. The receptor set was obtained from a man aged 55 to 69 with myelodysplastic syndrome. Some clones in this sample may be carry-over from other donors' samples.

This chain uses TRBV6-5 with TRBJ2-5, with TRBD1 matching over 8 bases. This CDR3 spans 14 amino acids. CDR1 MNHEY and CDR2 SVGAGI come from the germline V gene. With 6 bases clipped from V and 4 bases from J, the junction kept 7 bases outside the gene matches. The CDR3 sequence is CASRNTGGGETQYF. The CDR3 DNA is TGTGCCAGCAGGAACACAGGGGGAGGAGAGACCCAGTACTTC.

V and J are TRBV19 and TRBJ2-7, with 7 bases lining up with TRBD1. There are 12 residues in the CDR3. The junction had 0 bases not matched to a gene; V was cut back by 1 base and J by 6 bases. CDR1 is LNHDA and CDR2 is SQIVND in the germline V gene (reference sequence). The CDR3 DNA reads as TGTGCCAGTAGTATAGGACAGGGCGAGCAGTACTTC. Translating gives CASSIGQGEQYF. The variable domain in full, with the rest retrieved from reference TRBV19 and TRBJ2-7, is DGGITQSPKYLFRKEGQNVTLSCEQNLNHDAMYWYRQDPGQGLRLIYYSQIVNDFQKGDIAEGYSVSREKKESFPLTVTSAQKNPTAFYLCASSIGQGEQYFGPGTRLTVT.

V gene TRBV11-1 combines with J gene TRBJ1-2; D perhaps matches TRBD1 (6 bases). The ends were cut back, 5 bases at V and 2 bases at J, with 9 bases in the middle. CDR3 length equals 13 residues. Germline V gene data show CDR1 as SGHAT and CDR2 as FQDESV (reference sequence). The CDR3 sequence is CASSPDRNYGYTF. In DNA form, the CDR3 reads TGTGCCAGCAGCCCGGACAGAAACTATGGCTACACCTTC.

The chain employs TRBV6-4 and TRBJ1-5; no firm D call. This CDR3 has 13 residues. Between the trimmed V and J ends, which lost 4 bases and 0 bases, there was a span of 4 bases. Germline assignment: CDR1 MRHNA and CDR2 SNTAGT. Here the CDR3 DNA reads TGTGCCAGCAGTGTTAATAGCAATCAGCCCCAGCATTTT. Protein sequence: CASSVNSNQPQHF.

This clone was counted a single time. This chain joins TRBV5-6 and TRBJ2-7; the D gene is possibly TRBD2 (6 bases). There are 17 residues in the CDR3. Trimming removed 5 bases from V and 0 bases from J, with 21 bases in between. CDR1 and CDR2 (germline): SGHDT, YYEEEE. In DNA form, the CDR3 reads TGTGCCAGCAGTTTTGGCGGTAGCGGAACTAGCTCCTACGAGCAGTACTTC. Translated, it gives CASSFGGSGTSSYEQYF.

The chain is built from TRBV6-5 and TRBJ1-6; D perhaps matches TRBD1 (6 bases). V was cut by 0 bases and J by 8 bases, with 11 bases left in between. The CDR3 covers 15 residues. Germline CDR1 is MNHEY and CDR2 is SVGAGI. Here the CDR3 DNA reads TGTGCCAGCAGTTACTCGGGCAGGGGTGATTCACCCCTCCACTTT. Residues: CASSYSGRGDSPLHF.

The chain recombines TRBV6-5 with TRBJ2-7; D ambiguous. Germline V gene data show CDR1 as MNHEY and CDR2 as SVGAGI. Trimming removed 2 bases from V and 0 bases from J, with 8 bases in between. This CDR3 spans 14 amino acids. CDR3 in amino acids: CASSYTTSSYEQYF. CDR3 coding DNA: TGTGCCAGCAGTTACACGACAAGCTCCTACGAGCAGTACTTC.

The chain recombines TRBV7-2 with TRBJ2-1; D possibly corresponds to TRBD2 (5 bases). Trimming left V 1 base short and J 0 bases short, with 7 bases between. Germline V CDR1 and CDR2: SGHTA, FQGNSA. CDR3 length: 15 residues. CDR3 sequence reads: CASSLVGGSYNEQFF. The CDR3 DNA sequence: TGTGCCAGCAGCTTAGTCGGAGGCTCCTACAATGAGCAGTTCTTC.

This clone was seen only a few times. The rearrangement links TRBV7-2 to TRBJ2-5; either TRBD1 or TRBD2 may supply D (5 bases each). Trimming took 5 bases from V and 4 from J, leaving 17 bases between them. Looked up from germline, CDR1 is SGHTA and CDR2 is FQGNSA. This CDR3 has 15 amino acids. The CDR3 loop is CASSRGGRAVETQYF. The CDR3 coding sequence is TGTGCCAGCAGCCGCGGAGGCAGGGCGGTAGAGACCCAGTACTTC.

The chain carries TRBV25-1 and TRBJ1-2; 9 bases fit TRBD1. Germline trimming cut 2 bases from V and 4 bases from J; bases unmatched to any gene: 8. This CDR3 is built from 16 residues. The germline V gene encodes CDR1 MGHDK and CDR2 SYGVNS. The CDR3: CASSEGSADRGYGYTF. CDR3 DNA: TGTGCCAGCAGTGAAGGGAGTGCGGACAGGGGCTATGGCTACACCTTC.

The chain uses TRBV5-1 and TRBJ2-1, with D perhaps TRBD1 (7 bases). CDR1 is SGHRS, CDR2 YFSETQ, per germline. Deletions cut 4 bases from V and 0 bases from J, with 11 bases between. This CDR3 contains 15 residues. CDR3 in amino acids: CASSSRGASYNEQFF. CDR3 nucleotides: TGCGCCAGCAGCAGCAGGGGGGCCTCCTACAATGAGCAGTTCTTC. The full variable domain, completed using reference TRBV5-1 and TRBJ2-1, is KAGVTQTPRYLIKTRGQQVTLSCSPISGHRSVSWYQQTPGQGLQFLFEYFSETQRNKGNFPGRFSGRQFSNSRSEMNVSTLELGDSALYLCASSSRGASYNEQFFGPGTRLTVL.

V usage is TRBV9 and J usage is TRBJ2-3; D possibly matches TRBD1 or TRBD2 (5 bases each). This CDR3 has 15 amino acids. Germline V gives CDR1 SGDLS, CDR2 YYNGEE. V gave up 0 bases and J gave up 3 bases, with 11 bases separating them. The CDR3 sequence: CASSVAGWGTDTQYF. CDR3 nucleotides: TGTGCCAGCAGCGTAGCAGGGTGGGGGACAGATACGCAGTATTTT.

The chain combines TRBV11-2 with TRBJ1-1; no definite D call. Germline assignment: CDR1 SGHAT and CDR2 FQNNGV. This CDR3 region has 16 residues. With 3 bases removed from V and 0 bases from J, the gap between germline ends came to 14 bases. The CDR3 nucleotides read TGTGCCAGCAGCTTTTTAACCGGGATTATGAACACTGAAGCTTTCTTT. Translation gives CASSFLTGIMNTEAFF. Using reference TRBV11-2 and TRBJ1-1 for the parts outside the CDR3, the full variable domain is EAGVAQSPRYKIIEKRQSVAFWCNPISGHATLYWYQQILGQGPKLLIQFQNNGVVDDSQLPKDRFSAERLKGVDSTLKIQPAKLEDSAVYLCASSFLTGIMNTEAFFGQGTRLTVV.

The J gene is TRBJ2-2, the V gene TRBV19; TRBD1 matches 7 bases. J was trimmed by 0 bases and V by 5 bases; bases with no gene match: 6. CDR1 and CDR2 from the germline V gene are LNHDA and SQIVND (reference sequence). The CDR3 runs to 16 residues. CDR3: CASSVTGQTNTGELFF. As DNA, the CDR3 is TGTGCCAGTAGTGTTACGGGACAGACGAACACCGGGGAGCTGTTTTTT.

This chain connects TRBV2 to TRBJ2-4, with D tentatively TRBD2 (5 bases). The CDR3 length is 13 residues. V was pared by 6 bases and J by 1 base, with 7 bases between. The germline gives CDR1 SNHLY, CDR2 FYNNEI. CDR3 protein: CASRREAKNIQYF. CDR3 coding DNA: TGTGCCAGCAGAAGGGAGGCCAAAAACATTCAGTACTTC.

The gene calls are TRBV30 and TRBJ1-4; D remains ambiguous. Germline-derived CDR1 and CDR2 are GTSNPN and SVGIG (reference sequence). Deletions cut 5 bases from V and 8 bases from J, with 18 bases between. The CDR3 length is 14 residues. This CDR3 is CAWARRVNREKLFF. The CDR3 DNA reads as TGTGCCTGGGCACGGCGGGTAAATCGGGAAAAACTGTTTTTT.

Only a few counts were recorded for this clone. CDR3 amino acids: CASSLDSGASGNTIYF. For the CDR3, the DNA is TGTGCCAGCAGCTTAGATTCAGGAGCCTCTGGAAACACCATATATTTT. The chain carries TRBV11-2 and TRBJ1-3; no clear D gene. CDR3 length: 16 amino acids. Germline V gives CDR1 SGHAT, CDR2 FQNNGV. Trimming left V 0 bases short and J 0 bases short, with 9 bases between.

The chain links TRBV7-9 to TRBJ1-4; perhaps TRBD1 as D (6 bases). The ends were cut back, 4 bases at V and 3 bases at J, with 12 bases in the middle. CDR3 length equals 15 residues. The germline V gene encodes CDR1 SEHNR and CDR2 FQNEAQ (reference sequence). The CDR3 protein is CASSSQGRSNEKLFF. The CDR3, as DNA: TGTGCCAGCAGCTCCCAGGGGCGTTCTAATGAAAAACTGTTTTTT.

The V call is TRBV19, the J call TRBJ1-5; D is uncertain. Germline CDR1 reads LNHDA; CDR2 reads SQIVND (reference sequence). V lost 5 bases and J 2 bases, leaving 13 bases between the germline ends. The CDR3 is 15 residues long. CDR3: CASSGRGAGNQPQHF. CDR3 coding DNA: TGTGCCAGTAGTGGTCGGGGTGCGGGCAATCAGCCCCAGCATTTT.

CDR3 nucleotide sequence: TGTGCCAGCAGTGAAACCTTGGGACAGGGTATCCCCCTCAGCATAACAGATACGCAGTATTTT. Amino acids: CASSETLGQGIPLSITDTQYF. J is TRBJ2-3 and V is TRBV2, with TRBD1 matching 9 bases. Losses at the gene ends were 2 bases for V and 3 bases for J; bases not matched to a gene: 21. Germline-derived CDR1 and CDR2 are SNHLY and FYNNEI. This CDR3 is built from 21 residues. Full variable domain (missing parts from reference TRBV2 and TRBJ2-3): EPEVTQTPSHQVTQMGQEVILRCVPISNHLYFYWYRQILGQKVEFLVSFYNNEISEKSEIFDDQFSVERPDGSNFTLKIRSTKLEDSAMYFCASSETLGQGIPLSITDTQYFGPGTRLTVL.